What follows is one T cell receptor beta chain and its context. The source of the sample is a study of blood T cell repertoires in COVID-19. Study context: The cDNA or gDNA used as material had been derived from T cells, B-cell-depleted T cells, or PBMCs.

This table comes from immunoSEQ multiplex PCR, and its TCRdb copy is limited to in-frame clones, with some not included. The data contain around 93,000 clones, roughly 88% of them singletons. Germline V lookup: CDR1 LNHNV, CDR2 YYDKDF (reference sequence). V lost 5 bases and J lost 4, with 27 bases in between. The CDR3 loop spans 19 amino acids. This clonotype originated in a man younger than 35 with COVID-19, enrolled during active disease. J is TRBJ2-1 and V is TRBV15, with D perhaps TRBD2 (8 bases). The material sequenced was peripheral blood. The CDR3 DNA reads TGTGCCACCAGCGGTAGGGGGCTTCCCGCCTCGGGAGGGTACAATGAGCAGTTCTTC. Its protein is CATSGRGLPASGGYNEQFF.